The 9 T cell receptor beta chains below come from one sample, sequenced in a study of T cell responses to AZD1222 COVID-19 vaccine. Sequenced by immunoSEQ multiplex PCR; TCRdb stores in-frame clones only, minus some. The sample shows around 140,000 clones, about 89% of them seen only once. The specimen comprised peripheral blood, sampled on day 0 of AZD1222 vaccination. All receptors come from an adult in good health.

Remarks on this clone: Relative to the germline gene, one junction end is altered; a read error may explain this. The gene calls are TRBV11-2 and TRBJ1-3; D may be TRBD1 (6 bases). CDR1 is SGHAT, CDR2 FQNNGV, per germline. This CDR3 comprises 15 residues. The CDR3 loop is CASSAPGTRAQGVLF. The CDR3 DNA reads TGTGCCAGCAGCGCTCCCGGGACAAGGGCCCAAGGAGTTTTATTT.

The chain recombines TRBV4-3 with TRBJ2-3; D is uncertain. The CDR3 contains 16 residues. Germline values: CDR1 LGHNA, CDR2 YSLEER. Deletions cut 1 base from V and 1 base from J, with 12 bases between. The CDR3 bases are TGCGCCAGCAGCCAAGGGCCTAGGTCCGGCACAGATACGCAGTATTTT. It specifies CASSQGPRSGTDTQYF.

This clone showed up just a few times. The junction departs from the called germline gene at one end, perhaps through a read error. V and J are TRBV29-1 and TRBJ1-2; D gene ambiguous. From germline, CDR1 is SQVTM and CDR2 ANQGSEA. There are 11 residues in the CDR3. The CDR3 nucleotides read TGCAGCGTTTCTCATCAGGTAGCAGTGGCATTC. As protein: CSVSHQVAVAF.

This clone was observed once. The V call is TRBV7-9, the J call TRBJ2-1; no definite D call. The CDR3 has 13 amino acids. Germline V lookup: CDR1 SEHNR, CDR2 FQNEAQ (reference sequence). Trimming pared 5 bases from V and 7 bases from J, leaving 12 bases between. The chain's CDR3 is CASSPSFQNEQFF. The CDR3 DNA is TGTGCCAGCAGCCCCTCCTTTCAAAATGAGCAGTTCTTC.

The rearrangement uses TRBV25-1 and TRBJ2-7; TRBD1 matches 8 bases. Trimming took 8 bases from V and 3 from J; bases not matched to a gene: 6. The CDR3 covers 13 residues. Germline assignment: CDR1 MGHDK and CDR2 SYGVNS. The CDR3 region has the DNA TGTGCCAGCGGGGCAGGGGGCTTCTACGAGCAGTACTTC. Amino acids: CASGAGGFYEQYF.

This clone appeared a single time. Mismatch with germline at one junction end may stem from a read error. The rearrangement uses TRBV7-3 and TRBJ2-1; 9 bases agree with TRBD2. CDR3 length: 13 amino acids. Germline V lookup: CDR1 SGHTA, CDR2 FQGTGA. The CDR3 DNA reads TGTGCCAGCAGCTCTCCTAGCGGGATAACGGTAATCTTC. Its translation is CASSSPSGITVIF.

The chain employs TRBV18 and TRBJ2-1; the D gene is possibly TRBD2 (5 bases). CDR1 KGHSH and CDR2 LQKENI come from the germline V gene. Trimming took 8 bases from V and 5 from J, leaving 16 bases between them. The CDR3 is made up of 14 amino acids. The CDR3 sequence: CASRGSSVNNEQFF. The CDR3 bases are TGTGCCAGCCGAGGGTCTTCGGTCAACAATGAGCAGTTCTTC.

The V and J genes are TRBV9 and TRBJ2-1, with D unclear. The length of the CDR3 is 12 residues. V shed 4 bases and J shed 10 bases, with 12 bases lying between them. Germline CDR1 reads SGDLS; CDR2 reads YYNGEE. This chain's CDR3 is CASSPHYGEQFF. As DNA, the CDR3 is TGTGCCAGCAGCCCCCACTACGGGGAGCAGTTCTTC.

This clone was picked up a small number of times. One end of the junction varies from germline; a read error may be responsible. The rearrangement uses TRBV6-2 or TRBV6-3 and TRBJ2-5; 7 bases map to TRBD2. From germline, CDR1 is MNHEY and CDR2 SVGEGT. The CDR3 is 16 residues long. The CDR3 protein is CASSNSALAKVETQYF. For the CDR3, the DNA is TGTGCCAGCAGTAACTCGGCACTAGCGAAAGTGGAGACCCAGTACTTC.